Below are 9 T cell receptor beta chains sequenced from a single sample in a study of T cells after yellow fever vaccination (dated by TCRdb to between 2019 and 2020). Library prep was done by 5' RACE. The data were produced on an Illumina NovaSeq 6000. TCRdb redid the processing of the public reads, applying fastp at Q25 and MiXCR, and retained in-frame beta chains. Identical CDR3 proteins give one entry, which carries the most common genes and DNA. Here the sample has some 340,000 distinct CDR3 sequences; about 4% occur a single time. The ten biggest clones cover roughly 24% of the sample. This specimen's treatment or condition label, per the study, means: live attenuated yellow fever vaccine strain. Specimen: PBMCs, collected 5 days after the yellow fever booster vaccination. Source of these receptors: a man aged 18 to 35 who received the YFV17D yellow fever vaccine.

This clonotype was picked up many times. The chain is built from TRBV5-1 and TRBJ2-5, with D possibly being TRBD1 or TRBD2 (6 bases each). The CDR3 extends over 13 amino acids. Germline V gene lookup returns CDR1 SGHRS and CDR2 YFSETQ. V lost 4 bases and J lost 4, with 11 bases in between. CDR3 residues: CASSVRGGETQYF. For the CDR3, the DNA is TGCGCCAGCAGCGTCAGGGGAGGAGAGACCCAGTACTTC.

The table lists this clonotype with a few counts. The DNA for the CDR3 is TGTGCCAGCACCTTAACCGACGGGGTAAGGGGCCAGTACTTC. Translating it yields CASTLTDGVRGQYF. The chain uses TRBV12-3 or TRBV12-4 and TRBJ2-5; D may match TRBD1 or TRBD2 (5 bases each). The CDR3 runs 14 residues. Trimming took 7 bases from V and 10 from J, leaving 22 bases between them.

The sample holds many counts of this clonotype. The CDR3 region has the DNA TGTGCCAGCAGCGCCCTTGGGACAGTAACCTACGAGCAGTACTTC. Protein: CASSALGTVTYEQYF. This chain links TRBV5-5 with TRBJ2-7, with 7 bases matching TRBD1. V was clipped by 4 bases and J by 2 bases; unmatched bases: 9. The CDR3 has 15 amino acids. CDR1 is SGHKS, CDR2 YYEKEE, per germline (reference sequence).

The chain uses TRBV6-5 and TRBJ2-7, with 8 bases that match TRBD1. Germline loops: CDR1 MNHEY, CDR2 SVGAGI. The CDR3 spans 14 residues. With 6 bases clipped from V and 2 bases from J, the junction kept 6 bases outside the gene matches. CDR3 protein: CASSTRQGTYEQYV. CDR3 sequence (DNA): TGTGCCAGCAGCACCCGACAGGGGACCTACGAGCAGTACGTC.

V is TRBV5-1 and J is TRBJ1-1; perhaps TRBD1 as D (5 bases). CDR1 is SGHRS, CDR2 YFSETQ, per germline. This CDR3 is 15 amino acids long. The ends were cut back, 3 bases at V and 4 bases at J, with 16 bases in the middle. In DNA form, the CDR3 reads TGCGCCAGCAGCTCGTTGGGGGTCGAGGGCACTGAAGCTTTCTTT. Its translation is CASSSLGVEGTEAFF.

This clonotype showed up many times. The chain combines TRBV10-3 with TRBJ1-1; 9 bases are shared with TRBD1. The CDR3 contains 16 residues. Unmatched junction bases numbered 12, after V lost 6 bases and J lost 4 bases. Germline-derived CDR1 and CDR2 are ENHRY and SYGVKD. CDR3 coding DNA: TGTGCCATCAGGGCCAACCGACAGGGGGAAGGCACTGAAGCTTTCTTT. Translated: CAIRANRQGEGTEAFF.

This clonotype was seen a handful of times. The chain employs TRBV20-1 and TRBJ2-7; D is possibly TRBD2 (6 bases). There are 13 residues in the CDR3. Trimming left V 5 bases short and J 2 bases short, with 13 bases between. CDR1 and CDR2 (germline): DFQATT, SNEGSKA (reference sequence). The CDR3 sequence: CSAYAGLPYEQYF. CDR3 bases: TGCAGTGCTTACGCGGGGCTTCCCTACGAGCAGTACTTC.

This chain connects TRBV15 to TRBJ2-5; 12 bases agree with TRBD2. Germline V gene data show CDR1 as LNHNV and CDR2 as YYDKDF (reference sequence). The trim removed 0 bases at V and 4 bases at J, leaving 6 bases unmatched. This CDR3 spans 17 amino acids. The CDR3 DNA sequence: TGTGCCACCAGCAGAGATATCCTAGCGGGGGGGCGAGAGACCCAGTACTTC. Amino acids: CATSRDILAGGRETQYF.

This clonotype has a handful of counts. This chain uses TRBV28 with TRBJ2-1; TRBD2 agrees at 7 bases. The germline gives CDR1 MDHEN, CDR2 SYDVKM. This CDR3 comprises 15 residues. Losses at the gene ends were 5 bases for V and 3 bases for J; bases not matched to a gene: 7. The CDR3 DNA is TGTGCCAGCAGTCTCTTGTCTAGCGGCTACAATGAGCAGTTCTTC. This gives the protein CASSLLSSGYNEQFF. Based on the CDR3 plus reference TRBV28 and TRBJ2-1, the full variable domain is DVKVTQSSRYLVKRTGEKVFLECVQDMDHENMFWYRQDPGLGLRLIYFSYDVKMKEKGDIPEGYSVSREKKERFSLILESASTNQTSMYLCASSLLSSGYNEQFFGPGTRLTVL.